Each of the 10 T cell receptor beta chains below was sequenced from the same sample in a study of blood T cell repertoires in COVID-19. Sequencing was performed with immunoSEQ multiplex PCR; in TCRdb, only in-frame clones are kept and a portion is missing. The table has about 150,000 clones, 80% seen once. The sequenced sample consisted of peripheral blood. Receptors were obtained from a man aged 55 to 69 with acute or convalescent COVID-19.

The V gene is TRBV25-1, the J gene TRBJ1-3; D remains ambiguous. V lost 3 bases to trimming and J lost 4 bases, with 16 bases between them. CDR1 and CDR2 from the germline V gene are MGHDK and SYGVNS. CDR3 size: 16 residues. In DNA form, the CDR3 reads TGTGCCAGCAGTGATTCGAGACGGGAGACGGGAAACACCATATATTTT. This codes for CASSDSRRETGNTIYF.

J is TRBJ2-4 and V is TRBV28; the match to TRBD1 covers 10 bases. The V gene's germline CDR1 is MDHEN and CDR2 SYDVKM. The V and J ends lost 6 bases and 3 bases, in that order; junction bases with no gene match: 17. The CDR3 length is 19 residues. The CDR3 reads CASSRRRGDRGRGKNIQYF. CDR3 bases: TGTGCCAGCAGCCGCCGCCGTGGAGACAGGGGGCGAGGCAAAAACATTCAGTACTTC.

The genes are TRBV28 and TRBJ1-5; tentatively, D is TRBD1 (5 bases). The CDR3 has 14 amino acids. V lost 3 bases and J lost 4, with 10 bases in between. Germline V gene sequence: CDR1 MDHEN, CDR2 SYDVKM. The CDR3 region is CASSFKTDNQPQHF. CDR3 DNA: TGTGCCAGCAGTTTTAAGACAGATAATCAGCCCCAGCATTTT.

The genes are TRBV25-1 and TRBJ1-1, with D maybe TRBD1 (5 bases). V shed 8 bases and J shed 1 base, with 11 bases lying between them. In germline, CDR1 is MGHDK, CDR2 SYGVNS. CDR3 length: 13 residues. CDR3 in DNA: TGTGCCAGCCGGACACTCTCGAACACTGAAGCTTTCTTT. Its translation: CASRTLSNTEAFF.

The chain carries TRBV28 and TRBJ2-3; the D gene is possibly TRBD2 (7 bases). The CDR3 sequence is 16 residues long. The germline gives CDR1 MDHEN, CDR2 SYDVKM. Trimming pared 4 bases from V and 5 bases from J, leaving 19 bases between. CDR3 residues: CASSSRDYQGIDTQYF. Here the CDR3 DNA reads TGTGCCAGCAGTTCCCGGGACTACCAGGGGATAGATACGCAGTATTTT.

The chain recombines TRBV3-1 (or the pseudogene TRBV3-2) with TRBJ1-2, with TRBD1 matching 7 bases. Germline V gene sequence: CDR1 LGHDT, CDR2 YNNKEL (reference sequence). This CDR3 is 15 amino acids long. After removal of 4 bases from V and 2 bases from J, the junction contained 7 bases not matched to a gene. CDR3 nucleotide sequence: TGTGCCAGCAGCCCCTACAGGGGTTCGAACTATGGCTACACCTTC. This gives the protein CASSPYRGSNYGYTF.

The chain recombines TRBV9 with TRBJ2-3; D uncertain. The CDR3 is made up of 13 amino acids. In germline, CDR1 is SGDLS, CDR2 YYNGEE. The V gene lost 4 bases and the J gene lost 9 bases, with 15 bases spanning the gap. CDR3 sequence reads: CASSPSTMRTQYF. The CDR3 coding sequence is TGTGCCAGCAGCCCGAGCACCATGAGGACGCAGTATTTT.

The CDR3 region has the DNA TGTGCCAGCAGGAGACAGGGGGACTTCAATCAGCCCCAGCATTTT. Protein: CASRRQGDFNQPQHF. The genes are TRBV27 and TRBJ1-5; 9 positions match TRBD1. Losses at the gene ends were 6 bases for V and 3 bases for J; bases not matched to a gene: 6. The CDR3 covers 15 residues. Per germline, CDR1 MNHEY and CDR2 SMNVEV (reference sequence).

The chain links TRBV28 to TRBJ1-1; 8 bases agree with TRBD1. Germline loops: CDR1 MDHEN, CDR2 SYDVKM. V gave up 6 bases and J gave up 7 bases; unmatched junction bases: 19. This CDR3 comprises 17 residues. CDR3 sequence: CASSGTPGTGRKGEAFF. CDR3 bases: TGTGCCAGCAGCGGAACCCCCGGGACAGGACGGAAGGGTGAAGCTTTCTTT.

The rearrangement joins TRBV7-9 to TRBJ2-3; TRBD2 is a possible D gene (6 bases). There are 16 residues in the CDR3. V shed 1 base and J shed 5 bases, with 16 bases lying between them. Germline CDR1 reads SEHNR; CDR2 reads FQNEAQ (reference sequence). The CDR3 DNA sequence: TGTGCCAGCAGCTTAGTTGGCGGGGCCCGGGGAGATACGCAGTATTTT. This translates into CASSLVGGARGDTQYF.